The 29 T cell receptor beta chains given below trace back to one sample, sequenced in a study of cytomegalovirus exposure and HLA in healthy donors. PCR amplification relied on 60 Vbeta primers (plus 13 Jbeta primers). Assay: immunoSEQ multiplex PCR; the TCRdb copy retains only in-frame clones and omits some. The table lists under 200,000 clones, about four fifths of them singletons, with around 0.52% in the top ten. Sequencing was performed on PBMCs. The receptor source for this set is a woman between 50 and 59 years old in good health and CMV-seronegative.

Only one count was recorded for this clone. V gene TRBV7-2 combines with J gene TRBJ2-7, with D tentatively TRBD2 (6 bases). V was clipped by 4 bases and J by 1 base, with 20 bases between them. This CDR3 is built from 17 residues. Germline loops: CDR1 SGHTA, CDR2 FQGNSA. The CDR3 sequence is CASSSKTSGVLSYEQYF. In nucleotides, the CDR3 is TGTGCCAGCAGCTCCAAGACTTCGGGAGTTTTATCCTACGAGCAGTACTTC.

The rearrangement uses TRBV25-1 and TRBJ2-7, with D perhaps matching TRBD2 (6 bases). Looked up from germline, CDR1 is MGHDK and CDR2 is SYGVNS. The CDR3 covers 14 residues. Trimming left V 6 bases short and J 3 bases short, with 15 bases between. The DNA of the CDR3 is TGTGCCAGCAGCTACATAGCGGACTACTACGAGCAGTACTTC. Translated, it gives CASSYIADYYEQYF.

This clone was counted only a few times. The chain is built from TRBV28 and TRBJ1-2; no firm D call. Germline CDR1 reads MDHEN; CDR2 reads SYDVKM. Trimming cost V 6 bases and J 8 bases, with 16 bases left between them. The CDR3 spans 13 residues. CDR3 coding DNA: TGTGCCAGCAGGAACCCACGGGGTTGGGGCTACACCTTC. Encoded protein: CASRNPRGWGYTF.

The rearrangement uses TRBV28 and TRBJ2-7, with 8 bases fitting TRBD1. Trimming removed 7 bases from V and 2 bases from J; junction bases left unmatched: 13. The CDR3 is made up of 16 amino acids. Per germline, CDR1 MDHEN and CDR2 SYDVKM. CDR3 sequence: CASTPVSRQGTYEQYF. The CDR3 DNA follows: TGTGCCAGCACTCCCGTTTCCCGACAGGGGACCTACGAGCAGTACTTC.

Of note for this clone: Compared with germline, one end of the junction differs, possibly owing to a read error. The rearrangement joins TRBV7-9 to TRBJ2-2; 11 bases align to TRBD2. The CDR3 sequence is 15 residues long. Germline CDR1 SEHNR, CDR2 FQNEAQ (reference sequence). The CDR3 region is CSSSFLAGGTGELFF. CDR3 bases: TGTTCCAGCAGCTTTCTAGCGGGGGGCACCGGGGAGCTGTTTTTT.

V usage is TRBV19 and J usage is TRBJ2-7; perhaps TRBD1 as D (7 bases). Germline V CDR1 and CDR2: LNHDA, SQIVND (reference sequence). The CDR3 runs to 17 residues. Trimming removed 2 bases from V and 3 bases from J, with 20 bases in between. CDR3 nucleotides: TGTGCCAGTAGTATATTTGGGGGGACAGACACCTACTACGAGCAGTACTTC. Translating it yields CASSIFGGTDTYYEQYF.

This clone has only one observation. The V and J genes are TRBV9 and TRBJ2-1; possible D gene TRBD2, 6 bases. V was shortened by 2 bases and J by 2 bases, with 11 bases between the two germline ends. Germline loops: CDR1 SGDLS, CDR2 YYNGEE. This CDR3 has 15 amino acids. For the CDR3, the DNA is TGTGCCAGCAGCGTCGGGACTGTAGCCTACAATGAGCAGTTCTTC. As protein: CASSVGTVAYNEQFF. The full variable domain, rest sourced from reference TRBV9 and TRBJ2-1, is DSGVTQTPKHLITATGQRVTLRCSPRSGDLSVYWYQQSLDQGLQFLIQYYNGEERAKGNILERFSAQQFPDLHSELNLSSLELGDSALYFCASSVGTVAYNEQFFGPGTRLTVL.

This sequence joins TRBV5-4 and TRBJ2-1; 8 bases align to TRBD2. The junction had 7 bases not matched to a gene; V was cut back by 5 bases and J by 0 bases. This CDR3 spans 16 amino acids. The germline gives CDR1 SGHNT, CDR2 YYREEE (reference sequence). This CDR3 reads CASRASGSNSYNEQFF. The CDR3 nucleotides read TGTGCCAGCAGAGCAAGCGGGAGTAACTCCTACAATGAGCAGTTCTTC.

The CDR3 DNA follows: TGTGCCAGCAAAATACCTCTGGGAGTAGTCACATATACGCAGTATTTT. This sequence encodes CASKIPLGVVTYTQYF. This sequence joins TRBV21-1 and TRBJ2-3; no check of the table's D call, TRBD2, against the DNA was made. TRBV21-1 constitutes a pseudogene. The CDR3 is 16 amino acids.

The chain has TRBV27 and TRBJ2-3; 7 bases are shared with TRBD2. CDR1 and CDR2 (germline): MNHEY, SMNVEV (reference sequence). This CDR3 comprises 19 residues. V lost 2 bases, J lost 2 bases, and 16 bases stayed unmatched. CDR3 protein: CASSLRSGAGPRLTDTQYF. Here the CDR3 DNA reads TGTGCCAGCAGTTTACGAAGCGGGGCTGGGCCTCGCCTCACAGATACGCAGTATTTT.

This rearrangement joins TRBV9 to TRBJ2-1, with 9 bases identical to TRBD1. Trimming at V came to 3 bases and at J to 4 bases, leaving 5 bases not matched to a gene. Germline V CDR1 and CDR2: SGDLS, YYNGEE. The CDR3 totals 15 residues. Here the CDR3 DNA reads TGTGCCAGCAGCGATACAGGGGGCCCTTACAATGAGCAGTTCTTC. Protein product: CASSDTGGPYNEQFF. The whole variable domain, remainder taken from reference TRBV9 and TRBJ2-1, is DSGVTQTPKHLITATGQRVTLRCSPRSGDLSVYWYQQSLDQGLQFLIQYYNGEERAKGNILERFSAQQFPDLHSELNLSSLELGDSALYFCASSDTGGPYNEQFFGPGTRLTVL.

The chain links TRBV5-5 to TRBJ1-1; 11 bases are a match to TRBD1. Germline V lookup: CDR1 SGHKS, CDR2 YYEKEE (reference sequence). V lost 0 bases, J lost 3 bases, and 7 bases stayed unmatched. This CDR3 contains 17 residues. CDR3 sequence (DNA): TGTGCCAGCAGCTTGGCCGGACAGGGGGCGATTGACACTGAAGCTTTCTTT. Protein: CASSLAGQGAIDTEAFF.

DNA of the CDR3: TGTGCCAGCGAGCGGGTTAGCGGGACTGGAGATACGCAGTATTTT. Translation: CASERVSGTGDTQYF. The chain has TRBV28 and TRBJ2-3, with TRBD2 identical over 8 bases. The V gene end was trimmed by 8 bases and the J gene end by 5 bases; junction bases not matched to a gene: 12. The CDR3 is 15 residues long. CDR1 and CDR2 from the germline V gene are MDHEN and SYDVKM.

The chain combines TRBV15 with TRBJ2-1; 12 nucleotides agree with TRBD2. This CDR3 has 16 residues. After removal of 4 bases from V and 8 bases from J, the junction contained 9 bases not matched to a gene. The V gene's germline CDR1 is LNHNV and CDR2 YYDKDF (reference sequence). CDR3 nucleotides: TGTGCCACCAGCAAGACCCTAGCGGGGGGGCAGGATGAGCAGTTCTTC. Its translation: CATSKTLAGGQDEQFF.

This sequence joins TRBV5-5 and TRBJ2-7; 8 nucleotides agree with TRBD1. V shed 0 bases, J shed 2 bases, and the junction held 4 bases outside the gene matches. Germline V gene data show CDR1 as SGHKS and CDR2 as YYEKEE (reference sequence). The CDR3 runs to 15 residues. The chain's CDR3 is CASSLGQGRAYEQYF. In DNA, the CDR3 is TGTGCCAGCAGCTTGGGACAGGGGCGGGCCTACGAGCAGTACTTC.

The V gene is TRBV9, the J gene TRBJ2-1; the match to TRBD2 covers 10 bases. CDR3 length: 16 amino acids. CDR1 SGDLS and CDR2 YYNGEE come from the germline V gene. The ends lost 0 bases at V and 4 bases at J; junction bases unmatched: 4. CDR3 sequence (DNA): TGTGCCAGCAGCGTAGCTTGGACTAGCGGTTACAATGAGCAGTTCTTC. It translates to CASSVAWTSGYNEQFF.

This chain links TRBV10-3 with TRBJ2-4; weak D call: TRBD1 (5 bases). V gave up 0 bases and J gave up 6 bases, with 6 bases separating them. Germline V gives CDR1 ENHRY, CDR2 SYGVKD. The CDR3 is 13 residues long. The CDR3 DNA reads as TGTGCCATCAGTGAGTCGGGGCGAAACATTCAGTACTTC. It is translated as CAISESGRNIQYF.

Here the CDR3 DNA reads TGTGCCAGCAGCTTCGAGACAGGGGTCGGGGAGACCCAGTACTTC. As protein: CASSFETGVGETQYF. The chain recombines TRBV11-3 with TRBJ2-5; 8 bases are a match to TRBD1. The V gene's germline CDR1 is SGHNT and CDR2 YENEEA. V was pared by 3 bases and J by 5 bases, with 8 bases of the junction left unmatched. This CDR3 is 15 amino acids long.

This sequence joins TRBV7-2 and TRBJ1-2, with unresolved D. The CDR3 extends over 14 amino acids. The ends were cut back, 3 bases at V and 2 bases at J, with 10 bases in the middle. Germline V gives CDR1 SGHTA, CDR2 FQGNSA. The CDR3 nucleotides are TGTGCCAGCAGCTTGAGTTCCCAAAACTATGGCTACACCTTC. It encodes CASSLSSQNYGYTF.

This CDR3 is CASGDRNTEAFF. CDR3 DNA sequence: TGTGCCAGCGGGGACAGGAACACTGAAGCTTTCTTT. V usage is TRBV7-2 and J usage is TRBJ1-1; 7 bases align to TRBD1. The CDR3 runs to 12 residues. The germline CDR1 and CDR2 sequences are SGHTA and FQGNSA. Germline trimming cut 8 bases from V and 1 base from J; bases unmatched to any gene: 1.

In DNA form, the CDR3 reads TGTGCCAGCACACAGAACTATGGCTACACCTTC. It is translated as CASTQNYGYTF. The chain uses TRBV28 and TRBJ1-2; D is unclear. Germline values: CDR1 MDHEN, CDR2 SYDVKM. V was trimmed by 7 bases and J by 2 bases, leaving 5 bases between them. This CDR3 region has 11 residues.

V is TRBV5-4 and J is TRBJ1-3, with 9 bases that match TRBD1. The V gene end was trimmed by 5 bases and the J gene end by 4 bases; junction bases not matched to a gene: 7. Germline lookup yields CDR1 SGHNT and CDR2 YYREEE (reference sequence). This CDR3 is built from 15 residues. The CDR3 is CASSLGGTGGNTIYF. DNA for the CDR3: TGTGCCAGCAGTCTTGGTGGGACAGGGGGAAACACCATATATTTT.

This sequence joins TRBV25-1 and TRBJ2-5; maybe TRBD2 (7 bases). The germline CDR1 and CDR2 sequences are MGHDK and SYGVNS. V was trimmed by 7 bases and J by 6 bases, leaving 12 bases between them. CDR3 length equals 12 residues. The CDR3 region is CASNGGRKTQYF. For the CDR3, the DNA is TGTGCCAGCAACGGGGGGCGGAAGACCCAGTACTTC.

The gene calls are TRBV6-1 and TRBJ1-5; D gene uncertain. This CDR3 is built from 13 residues. Germline lookup yields CDR1 MNHNS and CDR2 SASEGT. V was shortened by 6 bases and J by 9 bases, with 15 bases between the two germline ends. CDR3 nucleotide sequence: TGTGCCAGCAGCGACCCTTTACAGAGGCCCCAGCATTTT. Translated, it gives CASSDPLQRPQHF.

The gene calls are TRBV2 and TRBJ1-2; D possibly corresponds to TRBD1 (5 bases). Trimming cost V 6 bases and J 5 bases, with 25 bases left between them. Germline CDR1 is SNHLY and CDR2 is FYNNEI. The CDR3 is 17 residues long. CDR3 amino acids: CASRGKETATDVYGYTF. The CDR3 nucleotides are TGTGCCAGCAGGGGCAAAGAAACCGCGACAGACGTATATGGCTACACCTTC.

CDR3: CAIRGLARGDEQFF. As DNA, the CDR3 is TGTGCCATCCGGGGACTAGCGAGAGGGGATGAGCAGTTCTTC. V usage is TRBV10-3 and J usage is TRBJ2-1; 10 bases are a match to TRBD2. The CDR3 consists of 14 residues. Trimming at V came to 8 bases and at J to 8 bases, leaving 9 bases not matched to a gene. Germline-derived CDR1 and CDR2 are ENHRY and SYGVKD.

The chain employs TRBV12-5 and TRBJ2-5; possibly TRBD1 for D (5 bases). From germline, CDR1 is LGHNT and CDR2 FRNRAP. V gave up 1 base and J gave up 1 base, with 10 bases separating them. The CDR3 has 15 residues. In DNA, the CDR3 is TGTGCTAGTGGTTTGGGCACCCAGGGCCAAGAGACCCAGTACTTC. Translated, it gives CASGLGTQGQETQYF.

This clone was detected once. This chain links TRBV14 with TRBJ2-7; TRBD2 matches 8 bases. The germline V gene encodes CDR1 SGHDN and CDR2 FVKESK. The V gene end was trimmed by 1 base and the J gene end by 4 bases; junction bases not matched to a gene: 3. The CDR3 runs 14 residues. In DNA, the CDR3 is TGTGCCAGCAGCCAAGGCGGGGGGACTTACGAGCAGTACTTC. Translating gives CASSQGGGTYEQYF.

The rearrangement uses TRBV9 and TRBJ2-1; TRBD2 matches 9 bases. J lost 4 bases, V lost 0 bases, and 2 bases had no gene match. The length of the CDR3 is 15 residues. CDR1 is SGDLS and CDR2 is YYNGEE in the germline V gene. CDR3 coding DNA: TGTGCCAGCAGCGTAGTAGCGGGAGCTTACAATGAGCAGTTCTTC. Translated: CASSVVAGAYNEQFF.